The 31 T cell receptor beta chains given below trace back to one sample, sequenced in a study of shared clonotypes between healthy human individuals. The method was immunoSEQ multiplex PCR; TCRdb's version includes in-frame clones alone and lacks a portion of them. The data contain 2 million to 3 million clones, approximately 94% of them singletons. Sequencing was carried out using naive CD4+ T cells from PBMCs. Subset indicated: CD45RA+ positively selected. Receptor source: a man between 18 and 35 years old in good health. Some clones in this sample may be carry-over from other donors' samples.

The chain combines TRBV25-1 with TRBJ1-6, with 7 bases identical to TRBD1. After removal of 4 bases from V and 9 bases from J, the junction contained 6 bases not matched to a gene. The CDR3 is 14 residues long. CDR1 is MGHDK, CDR2 SYGVNS, per germline. The CDR3: CASSGQGVGSPLHF. The CDR3 DNA sequence: TGTGCCAGCAGTGGCCAGGGGGTAGGTTCACCCCTCCACTTT.

Points on this clone: The sample carries other DNA sequences with the same CDR3. The chain has TRBV19 and TRBJ1-1; no reliable D call. The germline V gene has CDR1 LNHDA and CDR2 SQIVND (reference sequence). The CDR3 spans 13 residues. Trimming left V 8 bases short and J 1 base short, with 11 bases between. The CDR3: CASSTARNTEAFF. The CDR3 DNA is TGTGCCAGTTCAACAGCTCGGAACACTGAAGCTTTCTTT.

The CDR3 DNA sequence: TGTGCCAGCAGTCCCTCGGCCCTCTCCAAACTGTTTTTT. Translating it yields CASSPSALSKLFF. The genes are TRBV27 and TRBJ1-4; D not certain. V dropped 5 bases and J dropped 11 bases, with 15 bases sitting between them. Germline-derived CDR1 and CDR2 are MNHEY and SMNVEV (reference sequence). This CDR3 comprises 13 residues. The full variable domain, rest sourced from reference TRBV27 and TRBJ1-4, is EAQVTQNPRYLITVTGKKLTVTCSQNMNHEYMSWYRQDPGLGLRQIYYSMNVEVTDKGDVPEGYKVSRKEKRNFPLILESPSPNQTSLYFCASSPSALSKLFFGSGTQLSVL.

The CDR3 sequence: CASSVTPSGPDTQYF. CDR3 nucleotide sequence: TGTGCCAGCAGCGTAACTCCTAGCGGGCCAGATACGCAGTATTTT. The V call is TRBV9, the J call TRBJ2-3; 8 bases map to TRBD2. Unmatched junction bases numbered 5, after V lost 1 base and J lost 4 bases. This CDR3 comprises 15 residues. Germline V CDR1 and CDR2: SGDLS, YYNGEE.

V is TRBV19 and J is TRBJ1-5, with D tentatively TRBD1 (6 bases). CDR1 is LNHDA, CDR2 SQIVND, per germline (reference sequence). The ends were cut back, 3 bases at V and 6 bases at J, with 15 bases in the middle. This CDR3 region has 15 residues. The chain's CDR3 is CASSIQPQGRQPQHF. The DNA of the CDR3 is TGTGCCAGTAGTATTCAGCCCCAGGGGCGTCAGCCCCAGCATTTT.

The chain recombines TRBV6-1 with TRBJ1-1; D uncertain. Germline CDR1 and CDR2: MNHNS and SASEGT. There are 12 residues in the CDR3. V shed 0 bases and J shed 6 bases, with 5 bases lying between them. The CDR3 is CASSEADAEAFF. CDR3 bases: TGTGCCAGCAGTGAAGCTGACGCTGAAGCTTTCTTT.

The J gene is TRBJ1-5, the V gene TRBV9; 7 bases agree with TRBD1. With 3 bases clipped from V and 4 bases from J, the junction kept 7 bases outside the gene matches. Germline CDR1 is SGDLS and CDR2 is YYNGEE. The CDR3 runs 15 residues. For the CDR3, the DNA is TGTGCCAGCAGCGAAGGGGGCGCAGGGAATCAGCCCCAGCATTTT. Translating it yields CASSEGGAGNQPQHF.

J is TRBJ1-1 and V is TRBV6-6, with 8 bases aligning to TRBD1. J was trimmed by 4 bases and V by 6 bases; bases with no gene match: 7. CDR1 is MNHNY, CDR2 SVGAGI, per germline (reference sequence). This CDR3 region has 14 residues. In nucleotides, the CDR3 is TGTGCCAGCAGACCCACAGGGGGAACCACTGAAGCTTTCTTT. It specifies CASRPTGGTTEAFF.

V usage is TRBV6-1 and J usage is TRBJ2-4, with D maybe TRBD1 (6 bases). This CDR3 contains 13 residues. Germline CDR1 is MNHNS and CDR2 is SASEGT. The V end lost 3 bases, the J end lost 8 bases, and 11 bases lay between the germline ends. CDR3 amino acids: CASSDHRDDIQYF. Here the CDR3 DNA reads TGTGCCAGCAGTGACCACAGGGACGACATTCAGTACTTC.

The chain carries TRBV7-8 and TRBJ2-2; D is uncertain. The germline V and J ends were trimmed by 2 bases and 1 base, with 11 bases remaining between them. The CDR3 loop spans 16 amino acids. Per the germline V gene, CDR1 is SGHVS and CDR2 is FQNEAQ. The CDR3 region is CASSLLDQRNTGELFF. The CDR3, as DNA: TGTGCCAGCAGCTTATTGGACCAACGGAACACCGGGGAGCTGTTTTTT.

V is TRBV7-2 and J is TRBJ2-3, with D maybe TRBD1 (5 bases). The V and J ends lost 5 bases and 0 bases respectively, with 15 bases between them. From germline, CDR1 is SGHTA and CDR2 FQGNSA. The CDR3 covers 16 residues. CDR3 amino acids: CASSLGSRASTDTQYF. DNA for the CDR3: TGTGCCAGCAGCCTTGGTAGCAGGGCTAGCACAGATACGCAGTATTTT.

This rearrangement joins TRBV21-1 to TRBJ2-2; TRBD2 is taken as the D call from the table, unchecked against the DNA. TRBV21-1 is a known pseudogene. This CDR3 is 19 amino acids long. The CDR3 loop reads CASSRGLAGQVGNTGELFF. The CDR3 DNA reads as TGTGCCAGCAGCAGGGGACTAGCGGGTCAGGTCGGCAACACCGGGGAGCTGTTTTTT.

The chain is built from TRBV11-3 and TRBJ2-5; D is unclear. V lost 2 bases and J 5 bases, leaving 9 bases between the germline ends. The germline V gene encodes CDR1 SGHNT and CDR2 YENEEA. This CDR3 has 13 residues. This CDR3 is CASSLRSEETQYF. In DNA form, the CDR3 reads TGTGCCAGCAGCTTAAGGTCGGAGGAGACCCAGTACTTC.

This clone was detected a few times. This chain links TRBV7-9 with TRBJ1-1, with no clear D. This CDR3 has 13 amino acids. V was cut by 4 bases and J by 1 base, with 7 bases left in between. Germline values: CDR1 SEHNR, CDR2 FQNEAQ (reference sequence). The DNA of the CDR3 is TGTGCCAGCAGCTCCGACCCGAACACTGAAGCTTTCTTT. Protein product: CASSSDPNTEAFF. The whole variable domain, filled in from reference TRBV7-9 and TRBJ1-1, reads DTGVSQNPRHKITKRGQNVTFRCDPISEHNRLYWYRQTLGQGPEFLTYFQNEAQLEKSRLLSDRFSAERPKGSFSTLEIQRTEQGDSAMYLCASSSDPNTEAFFGQGTRLTVV.

V usage is TRBV27 and J usage is TRBJ2-5, with D unclear. The J call may be mistaken, given a closer DNA end match to TRBJ2-7. The CDR3 is 14 residues long. Germline CDR1 MNHEY, CDR2 SMNVEV (reference sequence). As DNA, the CDR3 is TGTGCCAGCAGTTTCTCCCAGACGTCCTACGAGCAGTACTTC. This encodes CASSFSQTSYEQYF.

The chain joins TRBV5-4 to TRBJ1-1, with unresolved D. Germline loops: CDR1 SGHNT, CDR2 YYREEE (reference sequence). The CDR3 extends over 13 amino acids. V was pared by 5 bases and J by 1 base, with 9 bases between. CDR3 DNA sequence: TGTGCCAGCAGTTATACACAGAACACTGAAGCTTTCTTT. This codes for CASSYTQNTEAFF.

J is TRBJ2-1 and V is TRBV9; D not resolved. This CDR3 is built from 14 residues. Trimming took off 0 bases at V and 5 bases at J, with 9 bases between the two ends. Germline lookup yields CDR1 SGDLS and CDR2 YYNGEE. CDR3 in DNA: TGTGCCAGCAGCGTAGGAGGTAAAAACAATGAGCAGTTCTTC. Protein: CASSVGGKNNEQFF.

This sequence joins TRBV9 and TRBJ2-1; 15 positions match TRBD2. J gave up 8 bases and V 4 bases, and 13 bases lay outside the gene matches. The CDR3 is 18 residues long. Germline V gives CDR1 SGDLS, CDR2 YYNGEE. CDR3 sequence reads: CASSLSIGWTSGRDEQFF. The CDR3, as DNA: TGTGCCAGCAGCCTTAGTATAGGGTGGACTAGCGGGAGGGATGAGCAGTTCTTC.

As concerns this clone: The sample holds other DNA sequences that translate to the same CDR3. CDR3 DNA sequence: TGTGCCAGCAGCTTACTAGCGGGAGTGCCAGATACGCAGTATTTT. This sequence encodes CASSLLAGVPDTQYF. The chain recombines TRBV7-2 with TRBJ2-3, with TRBD2 matching 10 bases. V gave up 2 bases and J gave up 4 bases; unmatched junction bases: 3. The V gene's germline CDR1 is SGHTA and CDR2 FQGNSA. The CDR3 totals 15 residues.

V and J are TRBV7-2 and TRBJ2-1; D may be TRBD2 (5 bases). CDR3 length: 11 amino acids. From germline, CDR1 is SGHTA and CDR2 FQGNSA. V was trimmed by 5 bases and J by 7 bases, leaving 6 bases between them. The CDR3 here is CASSQRNEQFF. The CDR3 nucleotides read TGTGCCAGCAGCCAGCGGAATGAGCAGTTCTTC.

This chain uses TRBV7-9 with TRBJ1-2; weak D call: TRBD1 (5 bases). CDR1 and CDR2 (germline): SEHNR, FQNEAQ (reference sequence). This CDR3 comprises 11 residues. Between the trimmed V and J ends, which lost 5 bases and 7 bases, there was a span of 8 bases. The CDR3 loop reads CASSRGVGYTF. The CDR3 DNA sequence: TGTGCCAGCAGCCGAGGGGTTGGCTACACCTTC.

The CDR3 protein is CASSRTGASNQPQHF. CDR3 nucleotide sequence: TGTGCCAGCAGTCGGACAGGAGCGAGCAATCAGCCCCAGCATTTT. The chain couples TRBV28 to TRBJ1-5; 7 nucleotides line up with TRBD1. The germline gives CDR1 MDHEN, CDR2 SYDVKM. With 5 bases clipped from V and 1 base from J, the junction kept 5 bases outside the gene matches. The CDR3 has 15 amino acids.

This clone turned up a few times. The same CDR3 is also encoded by other DNA sequences in this sample. The rearrangement links TRBV7-2 to TRBJ1-2; D may be TRBD1 (6 bases). The CDR3 runs to 13 residues. V dropped 5 bases and J dropped 2 bases, with 9 bases sitting between them. Germline assignment: CDR1 SGHTA and CDR2 FQGNSA. The CDR3 DNA reads TGTGCCAGCAGCACAGGGACAAACTATGGCTACACCTTC. It yields the protein CASSTGTNYGYTF.

The chain combines TRBV6-5 with TRBJ2-3; tentative D call: TRBD2 (5 bases). V was clipped by 2 bases and J by 1 base, with 10 bases between them. Germline lookup yields CDR1 MNHEY and CDR2 SVGAGI. This CDR3 has 15 residues. DNA for the CDR3: TGTGCCAGCAGTTACGATAACGGGGGCACAGATACGCAGTATTTT. Translated: CASSYDNGGTDTQYF.

The chain is built from TRBV28 and TRBJ2-7; weak D call: TRBD1 (6 bases). This CDR3 has 16 residues. The germline V gene has CDR1 MDHEN and CDR2 SYDVKM. Trimming stripped 5 bases from V and 2 bases from J, with 19 bases between. CDR3 sequence: CASSTRGGWGPYEQYF. The CDR3 region has the DNA TGTGCCAGCAGTACCCGGGGCGGCTGGGGGCCCTACGAGCAGTACTTC. Full variable domain (outside the CDR3, taken from reference TRBV28 and TRBJ2-7): DVKVTQSSRYLVKRTGEKVFLECVQDMDHENMFWYRQDPGLGLRLIYFSYDVKMKEKGDIPEGYSVSREKKERFSLILESASTNQTSMYLCASSTRGGWGPYEQYFGPGTRLTVT.

This chain connects TRBV18 to TRBJ1-2; D gene uncertain. Germline V gene lookup returns CDR1 KGHSH and CDR2 LQKENI. V dropped 6 bases and J dropped 0 bases, with 8 bases sitting between them. The CDR3 loop spans 13 amino acids. CDR3 in DNA: TGTGCCAGCTCCGACGGTACTAACTATGGCTACACCTTC. Amino acids: CASSDGTNYGYTF.

This clone was counted only a few times. CDR3 loop: CSASRSVEAFF. The CDR3 DNA is TGCAGTGCTAGTCGATCCGTTGAAGCTTTCTTT. The gene calls are TRBV20-1 and TRBJ1-1, with D hard to call. Germline V gives CDR1 DFQATT, CDR2 SNEGSKA (reference sequence). The CDR3 has 11 residues. V shed 3 bases and J shed 7 bases, with 9 bases lying between them.

The J gene is TRBJ1-5, the V gene TRBV2, with a possible D match to TRBD1 (6 bases). Germline CDR1 SNHLY, CDR2 FYNNEI. The CDR3 totals 15 residues. Between the trimmed V and J ends, which lost 5 bases and 4 bases, there was a span of 15 bases. The CDR3 DNA sequence: TGTGCCAGCAGTTATAATCTGGGGGCGAATCAGCCCCAGCATTTT. As protein: CASSYNLGANQPQHF.

The chain employs TRBV6-1 and TRBJ1-2, with D unresolved. CDR3 size: 14 residues. The V end lost 7 bases, the J end lost 1 base, and 13 bases lay between the germline ends. Germline CDR1 and CDR2: MNHNS and SASEGT. CDR3 region: CASMGSTDNYGYTF. In DNA form, the CDR3 reads TGTGCCAGCATGGGTAGCACCGATAACTATGGCTACACCTTC.

This clone was picked up one time. The rearrangement joins TRBV9 to TRBJ2-7, with 7 bases matching TRBD1. J lost 6 bases, V lost 0 bases, and 6 bases had no gene match. CDR1 SGDLS and CDR2 YYNGEE come from the germline V gene. The CDR3 length is 14 residues. The CDR3 region is CASSVEGGAGEQYF. The CDR3 DNA reads as TGTGCCAGCAGCGTAGAAGGGGGCGCGGGCGAGCAGTACTTC.

V is TRBV28 and J is TRBJ2-5; 7 bases align to TRBD1. CDR1 is MDHEN, CDR2 SYDVKM, per germline. CDR3 length: 15 amino acids. Unmatched junction bases numbered 8, after V lost 6 bases and J lost 1 base. CDR3 residues: CASSLPGTAQETQYF. CDR3 in DNA: TGTGCCAGCAGCCTTCCTGGGACAGCCCAAGAGACCCAGTACTTC.